Listed below are T cell receptor beta chains from one sample, sequenced in a study of immune evolution from preneoplasia to lung adenocarcinoma. Clones were read by immunoSEQ multiplex PCR, and TCRdb kept only the in-frame ones, dropping some. The sample includes tens of thousands of clones, under 85% of them seen just once. Sequenced: FFPE invasive lung adenocarcinoma tissue. The receptors were gathered from a person in their sixties with lung adenocarcinoma. CDR3s include the opening cysteine and the closing phenylalanine or tryptophan. Fields, in order: J gene, V gene, clone size, CDR3 protein. Clone size is not always given. Where it is, it says once, few, many or a class for expanded clones.

j_gene: TRBJ1-2
v_gene: TRBV15
abundance: NA
CDR3aa: CATSGEQGAPSWYGYTF

j_gene: TRBJ2-7
v_gene: TRBV30
abundance: once
CDR3aa: CAWSVIGGEQYF

j_gene: TRBJ2-4
v_gene: TRBV2
abundance: few
CDR3aa: CASSVSIVAKNIQYF

j_gene: TRBJ2-7
v_gene: TRBV10-3
abundance: NA
CDR3aa: CAISDPSGSYEQYF

j_gene: TRBJ1-4
v_gene: TRBV5-1
abundance: few
CDR3aa: CASSFGATNEKLFF

j_gene: TRBJ2-5
v_gene: TRBV5-4
abundance: medium-sized
CDR3aa: CASTLGGRGQETQYF

j_gene: TRBJ1-2
v_gene: TRBV7-3
abundance: NA
CDR3aa: CASSLNPPGAGYYGYTF

j_gene: TRBJ2-2
v_gene: TRBV5-4
abundance: NA
CDR3aa: CASSRLAGGPSAGELFF

j_gene: TRBJ1-5
v_gene: TRBV18
abundance: NA
CDR3aa: CASSPQGAGYNQPQHF

j_gene: TRBJ1-3
v_gene: TRBV5-1
abundance: few
CDR3aa: CASSLAGDSGNTIYF

j_gene: TRBJ2-3
v_gene: TRBV27
abundance: once
CDR3aa: CASSSRGLRADTQYF

j_gene: TRBJ2-2
v_gene: TRBV7-9
abundance: NA
CDR3aa: CASRQSTGELFF

j_gene: TRBJ2-7
v_gene: TRBV29-1
abundance: NA
CDR3aa: CSVTRGGPNSYEQYF

j_gene: TRBJ2-7
v_gene: TRBV27
abundance: NA
CDR3aa: CASRNGASYEQYF

j_gene: TRBJ1-2
v_gene: TRBV29-1
abundance: NA
CDR3aa: CSVTAGPGQAGGYTF

j_gene: TRBJ2-7
v_gene: TRBV6-1
abundance: NA
CDR3aa: CASSEDPSGGEQYF

j_gene: TRBJ2-2
v_gene: TRBV30
abundance: few
CDR3aa: CAWSTTSGIVTGELFF

j_gene: TRBJ1-4
v_gene: TRBV4-1
abundance: few
CDR3aa: CASSQQGGGEKLFF

j_gene: TRBJ2-1
v_gene: TRBV7-9
abundance: NA
CDR3aa: CASSFSSTDEQFF

j_gene: TRBJ2-1
v_gene: TRBV6-5
abundance: NA
CDR3aa: CASSYSQGAYNEQFF

j_gene: TRBJ2-7
v_gene: TRBV5-1
abundance: NA
CDR3aa: CASSLDGTTASYEQYF

j_gene: TRBJ1-1
v_gene: TRBV30
abundance: NA
CDR3aa: CAWSTTGGTEAFF

j_gene: TRBJ2-2
v_gene: TRBV9
abundance: NA
CDR3aa: CASSVLSDTGELFF

j_gene: TRBJ1-1
v_gene: TRBV6-1
abundance: NA
CDR3aa: CASSPQVYTEAFF